The subject of this entry is one T cell receptor (beta chain). The target antigen is unknown. The data stem from a study of cytotoxic CD8 clonotypes in ibrutinib-treated CLL. Study details: The authors obtained response samples at a median of around 12 months of treatment, range 6 to 36. General study results and limits: Public clonotypes proved infrequent, and on treatment they shrank or remained steady.

Trimming left V 5 bases short and J 9 bases short, with 14 bases between. The CDR3 consists of 11 residues. Germline-derived CDR1 and CDR2 are DFQATT and SNEGSKA (reference sequence). This table comes from immunoSEQ multiplex PCR, and its TCRdb copy is limited to in-frame clones, with some not included. The sample shows a few hundred thousand clones, almost 80% of them seen only once. Specimen: PBMCs, collected before ibrutinib treatment. This rearrangement joins TRBV20-1 to TRBJ2-7; tentatively, D is TRBD2 (5 bases). This TCR derives from a human donor with chronic lymphocytic leukemia. The DNA of the CDR3 is TGCAGTGCTGAAACCCTACGGGGGCAGTACTTC. It is translated as CSAETLRGQYF.